This T cell receptor (beta chain) was recorded in a study of blood T cell repertoires in COVID-19. Study summary: The United States, Italy and Spain supplied acute and convalescent COVID-19 samples. T cells, B-cell-depleted T cells, or PBMCs supplied cDNA or gDNA.

Original data processing: Scientists estimated how many nucleated cells there were by amplifying reference gene primers. Clones were sequenced by immunoSEQ multiplex PCR, and TCRdb holds only the in-frame ones, with some missing. Clone size and the V and J calls come from that table; the DNA yielded D and trimming. The repertoire includes about 63,000 clones, 60% to 85% of them detected once, and approximately 55% sits in the top ten. Germline CDR1 and CDR2: LNHDA and SQIVND (reference sequence). The CDR3 length is 17 residues. V lost 5 bases to trimming and J lost 9 bases; unmatched junction nucleotides: 10.

The clonotype was recovered from an elderly woman with acute or convalescent COVID-19. The chain has TRBV19 and TRBJ2-1, with 16 bases matching TRBD2. The sample consisted of peripheral blood. The CDR3 here is CASSRPGTSGRGGEQFF. The CDR3 DNA is TGTGCCAGTAGTCGCCCCGGGACTAGCGGGAGGGGGGGTGAGCAGTTCTTC.